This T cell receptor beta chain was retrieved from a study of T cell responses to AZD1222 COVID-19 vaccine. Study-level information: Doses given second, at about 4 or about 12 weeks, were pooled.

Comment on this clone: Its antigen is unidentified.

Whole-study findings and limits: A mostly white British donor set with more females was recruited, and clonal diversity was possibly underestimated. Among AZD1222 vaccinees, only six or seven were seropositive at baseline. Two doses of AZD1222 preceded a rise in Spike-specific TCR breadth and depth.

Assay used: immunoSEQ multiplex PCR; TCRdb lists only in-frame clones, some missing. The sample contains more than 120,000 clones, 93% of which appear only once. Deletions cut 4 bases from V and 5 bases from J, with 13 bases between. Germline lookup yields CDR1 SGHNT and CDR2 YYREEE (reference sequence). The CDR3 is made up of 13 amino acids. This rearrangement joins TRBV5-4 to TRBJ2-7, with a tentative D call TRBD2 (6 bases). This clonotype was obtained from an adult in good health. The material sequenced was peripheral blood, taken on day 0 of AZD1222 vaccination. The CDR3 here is CASSPGRPHEQYF. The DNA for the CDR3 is TGTGCCAGCAGCCCCGGGAGACCCCACGAGCAGTACTTC.